The entry below describes one T cell receptor (beta chain). Antigen unknown. The data originate from a study of monozygotic twins with inflammatory bowel disease. Study-level results: Twins classed as concordant or discordant showed no difference in repertoire similarity, possibly from limited power. A reduction in TCRbeta diversity (inverse Simpson) was seen in IBD patients relative to healthy co-twins.

The CDR3 extends over 16 amino acids. The germline V gene has CDR1 SGHVS and CDR2 FQNEAQ. Template switching added UMIs carrying a 6-nucleotide sample barcode. TCRdb reanalyzed the 5' RACE reads, giving one entry per CDR3 protein sequence and no DNA. The sample table includes fewer than 450,000 distinct CDR3 sequences. The sample was blood. The chain couples TRBV7-8 to TRBJ2-7; there is no DNA to check the TCRdb D call of TRBD2. The receptor's source is a human donor with ulcerative colitis or Crohn's disease, or a healthy co-twin of an affected twin (not recorded which). The chain's CDR3 is CASSLWTSGGTGEQYF.